This is a list of T cell receptor beta chains from one sample in a study of blood T cell repertoires in COVID-19. Produced via immunoSEQ multiplex PCR; TCRdb's table is partial and in-frame only. This sample has about 400,000 clones, with over 75% found just once. Sequenced input: PBMCs or T cells enriched from blood (not recorded which). These TCRs come from a woman aged 40 to 49 with acute COVID-19. Both conserved end residues are part of each CDR3. D genes are given only for firm matches. For some rows the clone size is stated as once, few or many, or as a class when expanded; others skip it.

TRBD1 | TRBJ1-2 | TRBV27 | few | TGTGCCAGCAGCAAACCGGGACAGGGCCTCTATGGCTACACCTTC | CASSKPGQGLYGYTF
- | TRBJ2-7 | TRBV6-1 | few | TGTGCCAGCAGTGAAGGGTCTAGCCAATACTCCTACGAGCAGTACTTC | CASSEGSSQYSYEQYF
- | TRBJ1-2 | TRBV7-2 | - | TGTGCCAGCAGCCCCGACAGATATTATGGCTACACCTTC | CASSPDRYYGYTF
- | TRBJ2-3 | TRBV11-3 | - | TGTGCCAGCAGCTTAGACGCCAGGGGTGGGACGCAGTATTTT | CASSLDARGGTQYF
TRBD2 | TRBJ2-7 | TRBV6-6 | - | TGTGCCAGCAGTTACGGGACTAGCGGCCCCTACGAGCAGTACTTC | CASSYGTSGPYEQYF
- | TRBJ1-1 | TRBV10-3 | - | TGTGCCATCAGTGAGGGCGGTAGGGGCGGTTGGACAGCTTTCTTT | CAISEGGRGGWTAFF
TRBD1 | TRBJ1-6 | TRBV15 | - | TGTGCCACCAGCAGAGAAATTAGGACAGGGCCTAGCTCCTATAATTCACCCCTCCACTTT | CATSREIRTGPSSYNSPLHF
- | TRBJ2-5 | TRBV21-1 | few | TGTGCCAGCAGCAAAGATCCGGTTGAGACCCAGTACTTC | CASSKDPVETQYF
TRBD1 | TRBJ2-3 | TRBV7-9 | - | TGTGCCAGCAGCCTGGACAGGGGGTTAGATACGCAGTATTTT | CASSLDRGLDTQYF
- | TRBJ1-2 | TRBV5-4 | - | TGTGCCAGCAGCTTCGACGGGAGCTATGGCTACACCTTC | CASSFDGSYGYTF
- | TRBJ2-5 | TRBV5-4 | - | TGTGCCAGCAGCTTTCTAGCTTCCTTGGAGACCCAGTACTTC | CASSFLASLETQYF
TRBD1 | TRBJ1-5 | TRBV24-1 | - | TGTGCCACCAGTGATGGGACAGCCTTAAATCAGCCCCAGCATTTT | CATSDGTALNQPQHF
TRBD2 | TRBJ2-5 | TRBV5-6 | - | TGTGCCAGCAGCTTGGGAGGACTAGAATACCAAGAGACCCAGTACTTC | CASSLGGLEYQETQYF
TRBD1 | TRBJ2-3 | TRBV4-2 | - | TGTGCCAGCAGCCAAGTGCCCCGGACAGGGCACACAGATACGCAGTATTTT | CASSQVPRTGHTDTQYF
- | TRBJ2-5 | TRBV18 | - | TGTGCCAGCTCACAGGACTACCAAGAGACCCAGTACTTC | CASSQDYQETQYF
TRBD1 | TRBJ1-1 | TRBV19 | - | TGTGCCAGTAGTTTGGACAGGGATGTAGTGAACACTGAAGCTTTCTTT | CASSLDRDVVNTEAFF
TRBD1 | TRBJ1-1 | TRBV3-1/TRBV3-2 | - | TGTGCCAGCAGCCCCCAGACAGGGGGTTCGTCTTTCTTT | CASSPQTGGSSFF
TRBD2 | TRBJ2-1 | TRBV4-1 | - | TGCGCCAGCAGCCGGGGACTACTGAGCTCCTACAATGAGCAGTTCTTC | CASSRGLLSSYNEQFF
- | TRBJ1-2 | TRBV14 | - | TGTGCCAGCAGCCCCCGACAGGATCTAAACTATGGCTACACCTTC | CASSPRQDLNYGYTF
TRBD1 | TRBJ2-4 | TRBV18 | few | TGTGCCAGCTCAGTCACCCCTCCGGGACAGGCGAAAAACATTCAGTACTTC | CASSVTPPGQAKNIQYF
- | TRBJ1-3 | TRBV10-3 | - | TGTGCCATCAGTGATGAGACGCGGGGAACCGGAGGCACCATATATTTT | CAISDETRGTGGTIYF
TRBD1 | TRBJ2-7 | TRBV5-6 | - | TGTGCCAGCAGTTATACAGGGGGCAACGAGCAGTACTTC | CASSYTGGNEQYF
- | TRBJ2-7 | TRBV24-1 | - | TGTGCCACCAGTGAGACCCCCCGGGACATCAATTTCGAGCAGTACTTC | CATSETPRDINFEQYF
TRBD1 | TRBJ2-7 | TRBV30 | - | TGTGCCTGGAGTCTCCCGGGACAGCGCTACGAGCAGTACTTC | CAWSLPGQRYEQYF
- | TRBJ2-3 | TRBV5-1 | - | TGCGCCAGCAGCTTGCCCGGGGGAGGTACAGATACGCAGTATTTT | CASSLPGGGTDTQYF
- | TRBJ1-5 | TRBV2 | once | TGTGCCAGCAGTAAAAAGAGAAATCCGGAGCCCCAGCATTTT | CASSKKRNPEPQHF
- | TRBJ2-4 | TRBV5-4 | - | TGTGCCAGCAGCCCAACTAGTGACAAAAACATTCAGTACTTC | CASSPTSDKNIQYF
TRBD2 | TRBJ2-1 | TRBV2 | - | TGTGCCAGCAGGACTAGCGGGGGGATCTACAATGAGCAGTTCTTC | CASRTSGGIYNEQFF
- | TRBJ1-4 | TRBV4-1 | - | TGCGCCAGCAGCCTGGGCGGGGAAAAACTGTTTTTT | CASSLGGEKLFF
TRBD1 | TRBJ1-2 | TRBV4-1 | - | TGCGCCAGCAGCCAAAGATGGCAGGGGGACTATGGCTACACCTTC | CASSQRWQGDYGYTF
- | TRBJ1-2 | TRBV5-1 | - | TGCGCCAGCAGCTTGGAAAGCTCGAACTATGGCTACACCTTC | CASSLESSNYGYTF
- | TRBJ1-4 | TRBV30 | - | TGTGCCTGGAGTGTAACCCTCGGGGGTGAAAAACTGTTTTTT | CAWSVTLGGEKLFF
TRBD1 | TRBJ1-2 | TRBV6-5 | - | TGTGCCAGCAGTCGCCAGGGGGCGGATGGCTACACCTTC | CASSRQGADGYTF
- | TRBJ2-2 | TRBV12-3/TRBV12-4 | few | TGTGCCAGCACCCCTTCCGGGGAGCTGTTTTTT | CASTPSGELFF
TRBD1 | TRBJ1-6 | TRBV2 | - | TGTGCCAGCAGGTTAACCGGGACAGTCAATTCACCCCTCCACTTT | CASRLTGTVNSPLHF
- | TRBJ1-2 | TRBV7-9 | - | TGTGCCAGCAGCTCGACGGGGGGGCGAGACTTCTATGGCTACACCTTC | CASSSTGGRDFYGYTF
- | TRBJ2-6 | TRBV10-3 | - | TGTGCCACCAGGATGGAGAACTCTGGGGCCAACGTCCTGACTTTC | CATRMENSGANVLTF
TRBD1 | TRBJ2-7 | TRBV27 | - | TGTGCCAGCAGTTTACAGGGGGACTACGAGCAGTACTTC | CASSLQGDYEQYF
- | TRBJ1-5 | TRBV3-1/TRBV3-2 | once | TGTGCCAGCAGCCAAGCTCCGCGAGGTAGCAATCAGCCCCAGCATTTT | CASSQAPRGSNQPQHF
- | TRBJ2-3 | TRBV24-1 | - | TGTGCCACCAGTGACCCCCAGAGCACAGATACGCAGTATTTT | CATSDPQSTDTQYF